Listed here are 21 T cell receptor beta chains from one sample, sequenced in a study of OX40 agonist ivuxolimab in advanced cancers. Clones were sequenced by immunoSEQ multiplex PCR, and TCRdb holds only the in-frame ones, with some missing. The data show tens of thousands of clones, roughly 86% seen once. Source: CD4+ or CD8+ T cells sorted from blood, taken in a trial of the OX40 agonist ivuxolimab. These receptors all stem from an adult with an advanced solid tumor such as melanoma, head and neck, liver or kidney cancer.

The chain is built from TRBV18 and TRBJ1-3; D perhaps matches TRBD1 (5 bases). Trimming stripped 2 bases from V and 0 bases from J, with 11 bases between. This CDR3 is 16 amino acids long. Looked up from germline, CDR1 is KGHSH and CDR2 is LQKENI. CDR3 nucleotide sequence: TGTGCCAGCTCACCAAGCCGAGGGGTCTCTGGAAACACCATATATTTT. It translates to CASSPSRGVSGNTIYF. The full variable domain, in which reference TRBV18 and TRBJ1-3 provide the parts outside the CDR3, is NAGVMQNPRHLVRRRGQEARLRCSPMKGHSHVYWYRQLPEEGLKFMVYLQKENIIDESGMPKERFSAEFPKEGPSILRIQQVVRGDSAAYFCASSPSRGVSGNTIYFGEGSWLTVV.

The chain carries TRBV25-1 and TRBJ1-1, with D unclear. Germline V gene sequence: CDR1 MGHDK, CDR2 SYGVNS. The CDR3 extends over 11 amino acids. V dropped 5 bases and J dropped 7 bases, with 8 bases sitting between them. CDR3 in DNA: TGTGCCAGCAGTCTAGGTGGTGAAGCTTTCTTT. Translated: CASSLGGEAFF.

The chain joins TRBV5-1 to TRBJ2-5; 11 nucleotides line up with TRBD2. The V gene's germline CDR1 is SGHRS and CDR2 YFSETQ. The CDR3 sequence is 16 residues long. V lost 0 bases, J lost 2 bases, and 3 bases stayed unmatched. CDR3 in DNA: TGCGCCAGCAGCTTGGTGGGACTAGCGGCACAAGAGACCCAGTACTTC. Its protein is CASSLVGLAAQETQYF.

The V call is TRBV5-1, the J call TRBJ2-5, with TRBD1 matching over 8 bases. The CDR3 is 14 residues long. The germline gives CDR1 SGHRS, CDR2 YFSETQ. V was pared by 4 bases and J by 5 bases, with 7 bases of the junction left unmatched. CDR3 amino acids: CASSLRQGLETQYF. CDR3 bases: TGCGCCAGCAGCCTAAGACAGGGGCTGGAGACCCAGTACTTC.

This chain uses TRBV4-1 with TRBJ2-5; the D call may be TRBD1 or TRBD2 (7 bases each). Germline values: CDR1 MGHRA, CDR2 YSYEKL. This CDR3 comprises 17 residues. V dropped 0 bases and J dropped 1 base, with 15 bases sitting between them. The CDR3 nucleotides read TGCGCCAGCAGCCAAGATTGGCAGGGGGGGGGCCAAGAGACCCAGTACTTC. Residues: CASSQDWQGGGQETQYF.

This clone was observed a single time. CDR3 DNA sequence: TGCGCCAGCAGCCAGGCGGGACAGGGGACAATCGACGAGCAGTACTTC. Translation gives CASSQAGQGTIDEQYF. This chain links TRBV4-3 with TRBJ2-7; TRBD1 matches at 10 bases. V trimming: 3 bases; J trimming: 5 bases; junction bases outside the gene matches: 10. The V gene's germline CDR1 is LGHNA and CDR2 YSLEER. The CDR3 extends over 16 amino acids.

The chain is built from TRBV11-2 and TRBJ2-1, with no clear D. Germline CDR1 SGHAT, CDR2 FQNNGV. V lost 5 bases and J 3 bases, leaving 8 bases between the germline ends. This CDR3 contains 13 residues. CDR3 in amino acids: CASSEISYNEQFF. The DNA of the CDR3 is TGTGCCAGCAGCGAGATTAGCTACAATGAGCAGTTCTTC. Drawing the rest from reference TRBV11-2 and TRBJ2-1, the complete variable domain is EAGVAQSPRYKIIEKRQSVAFWCNPISGHATLYWYQQILGQGPKLLIQFQNNGVVDDSQLPKDRFSAERLKGVDSTLKIQPAKLEDSAVYLCASSEISYNEQFFGPGTRLTVL.

V and J are TRBV7-2 and TRBJ1-3; D unresolved. The CDR3 runs to 19 residues. Trimming pared 0 bases from V and 2 bases from J, leaving 20 bases between. Germline CDR1 SGHTA, CDR2 FQGNSA. The CDR3 here is CASSLAPPTEGYPGNTIYF. The CDR3 bases are TGTGCCAGCAGCTTAGCACCCCCCACCGAGGGATACCCTGGAAACACCATATATTTT.

This sequence joins TRBV14 and TRBJ2-5; D tentatively reads TRBD1 or TRBD2 (5 bases each). The germline V gene has CDR1 SGHDN and CDR2 FVKESK. The CDR3 totals 15 residues. Trimming removed 0 bases at V and 7 bases at J, with 15 bases between. For the CDR3, the DNA is TGTGCCAGCAGCCAAGAAGGTTCGGGGACGGGGACCCAGTACTTC. It is translated as CASSQEGSGTGTQYF.

The V call is TRBV7-2, the J call TRBJ2-7, with 9 positions matching TRBD1. CDR3 length: 16 amino acids. J gave up 6 bases and V 5 bases, and 14 bases lay outside the gene matches. In germline, CDR1 is SGHTA, CDR2 FQGNSA. CDR3 coding DNA: TGTGCCAGCAGCCCAACGACTAGGGACAGGGTAGGCGAGCAGTACTTC. This sequence encodes CASSPTTRDRVGEQYF.

CDR3 bases: TGTGCCAGCGCCTCCGTACAGGGGGGATTTTACGAGCAGTACTTC. Its translation: CASASVQGGFYEQYF. The J gene is TRBJ2-7, the V gene TRBV7-8; TRBD1 matches 8 bases. The CDR3 totals 15 residues. Trimming took 8 bases from V and 4 from J; bases not matched to a gene: 13. CDR1 and CDR2 (germline): SGHVS, FQNEAQ.

This chain links TRBV10-3 with TRBJ2-6, with 7 bases that match TRBD1. The germline V gene has CDR1 ENHRY and CDR2 SYGVKD. The J segment lost 4 bases and the V segment lost 4 bases, leaving 13 bases of the junction unmatched. The CDR3 is made up of 18 amino acids. CDR3: CAISVRGTELPGANVLTF. CDR3 coding DNA: TGTGCCATCAGTGTGAGGGGGACAGAGCTCCCCGGGGCCAACGTCCTGACTTTC.

The gene calls are TRBV7-8 and TRBJ1-2; D unresolved. V dropped 5 bases and J dropped 7 bases, with 23 bases sitting between them. Germline CDR1 reads SGHVS; CDR2 reads FQNEAQ. CDR3 size: 16 residues. As DNA, the CDR3 is TGTGCCAGCAGCCCCCGGTTCGCCGGCCTGTTCGGTGGCTACACCTTC. Translating it yields CASSPRFAGLFGGYTF.

V and J are TRBV5-4 and TRBJ2-5; 10 positions agree with TRBD1. TRBJ2-7 matches the DNA end more closely, so the J call is doubtful. CDR3 length: 17 residues. Germline CDR1 and CDR2: SGHNT and YYREEE (reference sequence). CDR3 sequence (DNA): TGTGCCAGCAGCCCAGGGACAGGGGCAGGGGGTACCTACGAGCAGTACTTC. Translating gives CASSPGTGAGGTYEQYF.

The chain combines TRBV19 with TRBJ2-6; D is uncertain. V shed 8 bases and J shed 0 bases, with 5 bases lying between them. Germline CDR1 and CDR2: LNHDA and SQIVND (reference sequence). The CDR3 is 13 amino acids. The CDR3 sequence: CASRGSGANVLTF. The CDR3 DNA reads TGTGCCAGTCGCGGCTCTGGGGCCAACGTCCTGACTTTC.

The rearrangement joins TRBV2 to TRBJ1-6, with 8 bases fitting TRBD1. V was clipped by 3 bases and J by 10 bases; unmatched bases: 8. This CDR3 is 15 amino acids long. CDR1 and CDR2 from the germline V gene are SNHLY and FYNNEI. The CDR3 reads CASSDDRGMGSPLHF. The CDR3 nucleotides are TGTGCCAGCAGTGATGACAGGGGAATGGGGTCACCCCTCCACTTT.

The V and J genes are TRBV29-1 and TRBJ2-3; 7 nucleotides agree with TRBD2. Trimming removed 4 bases from V and 5 bases from J; junction bases left unmatched: 6. CDR3 length: 13 amino acids. Germline CDR1 reads SQVTM; CDR2 reads ANQGSEA. In DNA form, the CDR3 reads TGCAGCGTTGGACTAGCCGCCGGAGATACGCAGTATTTT. It codes for CSVGLAAGDTQYF.

The chain joins TRBV4-2 to TRBJ1-2; D possibly corresponds to TRBD1 (5 bases). V lost 1 base, J lost 4 bases, and 13 bases lay in between. This CDR3 is 15 amino acids long. The germline gives CDR1 LGHNA, CDR2 YNFKEQ. CDR3 sequence: CASSQVSRDFYGYTF. The CDR3 DNA is TGTGCCAGCAGCCAAGTTTCTCGGGACTTCTATGGCTACACCTTC.

This chain joins TRBV14 and TRBJ1-1; D remains ambiguous. Germline assignment: CDR1 SGHDN and CDR2 FVKESK. V dropped 1 base and J dropped 5 bases, with 8 bases sitting between them. There are 13 residues in the CDR3. The CDR3 region has the DNA TGTGCCAGCAGCCAAGTCGAGGGAACTGAAGCTTTCTTT. Encoded protein: CASSQVEGTEAFF.

The chain joins TRBV5-6 to TRBJ1-3, with TRBD1 identical over 7 bases. The CDR3 is 14 residues long. Germline V gene data show CDR1 as SGHDT and CDR2 as YYEEEE. V trimming: 3 bases; J trimming: 8 bases; junction bases outside the gene matches: 8. DNA for the CDR3: TGTGCCAGCAGCTCGACAGGGTTGAGTCACACCATATATTTT. Translated, it gives CASSSTGLSHTIYF.

This sequence joins TRBV30 and TRBJ2-1, with 10 nucleotides matching TRBD1. The CDR3 is made up of 15 amino acids. V shed 3 bases, J shed 3 bases, and the junction held 5 bases outside the gene matches. Germline loops: CDR1 GTSNPN, CDR2 SVGIG (reference sequence). Written as DNA, the CDR3 is TGTGCCTGGAGCGCCGACAGGGGGCACTACAATGAGCAGTTCTTC. This encodes CAWSADRGHYNEQFF. Full variable domain (remainder filled in from reference TRBV30 and TRBJ2-1): SQTIHQWPATLVQPVGSPLSLECTVEGTSNPNLYWYRQAAGRGLQLLFYSVGIGQISSEVPQNLSASRPQDRQFILSSKKLLLSDSGFYLCAWSADRGHYNEQFFGPGTRLTVL.